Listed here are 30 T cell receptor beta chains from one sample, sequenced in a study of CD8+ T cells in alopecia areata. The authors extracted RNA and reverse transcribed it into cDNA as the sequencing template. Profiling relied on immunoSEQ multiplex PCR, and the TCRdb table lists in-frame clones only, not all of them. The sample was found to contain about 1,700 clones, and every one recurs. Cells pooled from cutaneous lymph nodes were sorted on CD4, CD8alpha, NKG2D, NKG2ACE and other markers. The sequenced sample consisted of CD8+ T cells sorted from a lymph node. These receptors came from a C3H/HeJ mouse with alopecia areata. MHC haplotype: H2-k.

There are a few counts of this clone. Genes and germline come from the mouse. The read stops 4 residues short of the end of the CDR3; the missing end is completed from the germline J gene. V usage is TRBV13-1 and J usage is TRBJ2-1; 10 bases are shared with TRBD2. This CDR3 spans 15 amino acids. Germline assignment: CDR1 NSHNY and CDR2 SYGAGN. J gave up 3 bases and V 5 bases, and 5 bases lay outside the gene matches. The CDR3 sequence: CASRGLGEGYAEQFF. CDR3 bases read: TGTGCCAGCAGAGGACTGGGGGAGGGCTATGCT.

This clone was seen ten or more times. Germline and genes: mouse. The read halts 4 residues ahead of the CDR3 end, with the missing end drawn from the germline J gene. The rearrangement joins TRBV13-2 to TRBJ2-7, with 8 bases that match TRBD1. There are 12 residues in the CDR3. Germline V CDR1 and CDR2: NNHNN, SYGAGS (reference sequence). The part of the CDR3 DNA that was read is TGTGCCAGCGGCTCAGGGGGCGAT. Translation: CASGSGGD. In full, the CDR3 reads CASGSGGDEQYF.

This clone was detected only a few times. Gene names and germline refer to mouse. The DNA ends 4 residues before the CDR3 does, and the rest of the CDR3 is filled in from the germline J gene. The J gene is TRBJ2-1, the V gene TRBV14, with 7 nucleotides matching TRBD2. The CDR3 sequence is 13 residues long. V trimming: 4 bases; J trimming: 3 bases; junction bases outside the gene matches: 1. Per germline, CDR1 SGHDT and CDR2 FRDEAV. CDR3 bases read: TGTGCCAGCAGTATGGGGGGCTATGCT. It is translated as CASSMGGYA. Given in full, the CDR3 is CASSMGGYAEQFF.

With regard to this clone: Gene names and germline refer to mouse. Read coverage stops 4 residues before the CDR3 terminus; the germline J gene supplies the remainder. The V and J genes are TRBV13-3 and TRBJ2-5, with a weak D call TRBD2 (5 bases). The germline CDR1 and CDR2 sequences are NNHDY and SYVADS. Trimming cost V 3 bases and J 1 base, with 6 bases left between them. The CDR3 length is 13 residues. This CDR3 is CASSAGYQDTQYF. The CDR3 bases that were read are TGTGCCAGCAGTGCTGGGTACCAAGAC.

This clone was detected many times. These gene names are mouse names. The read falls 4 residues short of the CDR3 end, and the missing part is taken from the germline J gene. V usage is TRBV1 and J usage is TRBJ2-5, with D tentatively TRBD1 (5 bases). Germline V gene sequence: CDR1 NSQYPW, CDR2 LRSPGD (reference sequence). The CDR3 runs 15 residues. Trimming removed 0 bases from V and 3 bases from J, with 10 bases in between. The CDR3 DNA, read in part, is TGCACCTGCAGTGCAGACGCAGGGCGTCAAGAC. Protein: CTCSADAGRQD. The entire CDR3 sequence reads CTCSADAGRQDTQYF. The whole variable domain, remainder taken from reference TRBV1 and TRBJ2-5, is VTLLEQNPRWRLVPRGQAVNLRCILKNSQYPWMSWYQQDLQKQLQWLFTLRSPGDKEVKSLPGADYLATRVTDTELRLQVANMSQGRTLYCTCSADAGRQDTQYFGPGTRLLVL.

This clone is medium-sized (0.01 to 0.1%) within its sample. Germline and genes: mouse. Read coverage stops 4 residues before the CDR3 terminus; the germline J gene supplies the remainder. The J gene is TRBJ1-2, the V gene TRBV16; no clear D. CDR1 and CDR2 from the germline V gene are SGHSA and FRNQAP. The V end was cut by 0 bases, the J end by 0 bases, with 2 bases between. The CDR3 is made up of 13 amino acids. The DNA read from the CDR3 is TGTGCAAGCAGCTTAGATGCAAACTCC. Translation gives CASSLDANS. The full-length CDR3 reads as CASSLDANSDYTF.

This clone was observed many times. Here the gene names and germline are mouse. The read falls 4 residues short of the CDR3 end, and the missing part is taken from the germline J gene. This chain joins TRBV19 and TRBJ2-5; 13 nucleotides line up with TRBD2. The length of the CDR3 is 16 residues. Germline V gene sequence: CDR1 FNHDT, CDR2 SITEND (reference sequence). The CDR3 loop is CASSGLGGRDRDTQYF. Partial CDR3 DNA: TGTGCCAGCAGTGGACTGGGGGGGCGTGATCGAGAC.

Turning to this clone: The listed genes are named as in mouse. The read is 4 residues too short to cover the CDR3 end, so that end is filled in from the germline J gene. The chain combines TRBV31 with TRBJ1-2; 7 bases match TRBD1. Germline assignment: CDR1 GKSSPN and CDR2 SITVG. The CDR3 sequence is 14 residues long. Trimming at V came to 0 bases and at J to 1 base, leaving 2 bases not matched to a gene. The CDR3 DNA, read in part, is TGTGCCTGGAGTCTAGGGGACAGAAACTCC. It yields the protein CAWSLGDRNS. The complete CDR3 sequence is CAWSLGDRNSDYTF.

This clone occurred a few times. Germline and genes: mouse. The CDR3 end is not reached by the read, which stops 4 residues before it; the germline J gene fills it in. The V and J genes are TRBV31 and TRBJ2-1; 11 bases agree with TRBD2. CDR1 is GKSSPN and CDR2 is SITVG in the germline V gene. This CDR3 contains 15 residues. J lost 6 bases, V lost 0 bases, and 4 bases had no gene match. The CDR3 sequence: CAWSLRDWGFAEQFF. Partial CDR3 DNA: TGTGCCTGGAGTCTTCGGGACTGGGGGTTTGCT.

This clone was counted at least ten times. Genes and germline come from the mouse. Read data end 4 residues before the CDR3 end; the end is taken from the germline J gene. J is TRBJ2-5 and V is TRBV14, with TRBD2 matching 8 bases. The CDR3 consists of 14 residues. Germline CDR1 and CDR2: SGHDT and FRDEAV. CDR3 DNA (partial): TGTGCCAGCAGTTTCCAGGCTGGGGGGGAC. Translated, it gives CASSFQAGGD. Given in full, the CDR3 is CASSFQAGGDTQYF.

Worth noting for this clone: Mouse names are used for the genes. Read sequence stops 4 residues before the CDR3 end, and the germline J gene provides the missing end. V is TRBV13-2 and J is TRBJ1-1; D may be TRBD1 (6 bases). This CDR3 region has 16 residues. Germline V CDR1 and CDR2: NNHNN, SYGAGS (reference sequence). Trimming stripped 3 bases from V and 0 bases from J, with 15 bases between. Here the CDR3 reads CASGGNRERANTEVFF. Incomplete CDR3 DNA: TGTGCCAGCGGTGGAAACAGGGAGAGGGCAAACACA.

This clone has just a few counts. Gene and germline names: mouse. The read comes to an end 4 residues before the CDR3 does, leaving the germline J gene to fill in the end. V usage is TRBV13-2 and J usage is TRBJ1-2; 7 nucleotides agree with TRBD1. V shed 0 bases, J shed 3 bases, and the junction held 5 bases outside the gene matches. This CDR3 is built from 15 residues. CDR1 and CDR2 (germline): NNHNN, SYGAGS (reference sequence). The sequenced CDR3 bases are TGTGCCAGCGGTGATGGAGGGGGCGCAGACTCC. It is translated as CASGDGGGADS. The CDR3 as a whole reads CASGDGGGADSDYTF.

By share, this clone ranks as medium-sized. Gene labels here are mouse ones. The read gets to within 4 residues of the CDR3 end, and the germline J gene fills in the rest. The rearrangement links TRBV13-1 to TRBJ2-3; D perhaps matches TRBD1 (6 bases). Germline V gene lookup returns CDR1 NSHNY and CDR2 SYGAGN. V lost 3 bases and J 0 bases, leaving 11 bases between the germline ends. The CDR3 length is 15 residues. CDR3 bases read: TGTGCCAGCAGTGTCAGGGGACCTAGTGCAGAA. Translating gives CASSVRGPSAE. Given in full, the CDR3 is CASSVRGPSAETLYF.

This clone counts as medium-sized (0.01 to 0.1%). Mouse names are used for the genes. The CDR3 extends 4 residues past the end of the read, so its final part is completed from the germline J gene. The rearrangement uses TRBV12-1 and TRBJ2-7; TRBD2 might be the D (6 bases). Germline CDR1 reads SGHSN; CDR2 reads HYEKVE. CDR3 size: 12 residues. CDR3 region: CASSPLGYEQYF. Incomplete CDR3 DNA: TGTGCCAGCTCTCCCCTGGGGTAT.

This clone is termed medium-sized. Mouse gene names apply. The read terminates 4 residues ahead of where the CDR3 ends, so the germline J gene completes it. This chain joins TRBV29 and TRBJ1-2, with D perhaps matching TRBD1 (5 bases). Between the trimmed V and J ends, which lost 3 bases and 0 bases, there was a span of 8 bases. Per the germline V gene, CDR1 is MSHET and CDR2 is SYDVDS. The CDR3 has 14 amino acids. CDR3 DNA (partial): TGTGCTAGCAGTTTGGGGGGTGCAAACTCC. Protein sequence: CASSLGGANS. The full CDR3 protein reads CASSLGGANSDYTF.

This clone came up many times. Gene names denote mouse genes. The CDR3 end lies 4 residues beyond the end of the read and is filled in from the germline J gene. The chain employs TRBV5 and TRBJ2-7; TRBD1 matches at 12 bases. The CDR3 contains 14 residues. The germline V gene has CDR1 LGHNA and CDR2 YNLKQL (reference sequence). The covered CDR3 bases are TGTGCCAGCAGCCCGGGACAGGGGGCTTAT. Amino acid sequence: CASSPGQGAY. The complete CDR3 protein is CASSPGQGAYEQYF.

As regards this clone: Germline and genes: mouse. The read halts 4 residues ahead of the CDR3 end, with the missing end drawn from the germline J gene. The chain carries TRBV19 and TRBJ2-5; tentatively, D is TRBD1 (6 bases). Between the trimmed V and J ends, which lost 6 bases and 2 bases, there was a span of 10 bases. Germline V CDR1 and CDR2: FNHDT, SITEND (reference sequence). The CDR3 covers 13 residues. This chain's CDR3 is CASKGTSQDTQYF. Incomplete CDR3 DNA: TGTGCCAGCAAAGGGACATCCCAAGAC.

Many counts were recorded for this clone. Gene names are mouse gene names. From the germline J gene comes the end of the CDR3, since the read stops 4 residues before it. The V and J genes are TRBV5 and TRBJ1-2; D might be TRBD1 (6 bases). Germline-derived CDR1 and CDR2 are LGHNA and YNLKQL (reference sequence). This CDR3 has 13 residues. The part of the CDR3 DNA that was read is TGTGCCAGCAGCCATATACAGGGAGAC. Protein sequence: CASSHIQGD. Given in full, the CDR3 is CASSHIQGDDYTF.

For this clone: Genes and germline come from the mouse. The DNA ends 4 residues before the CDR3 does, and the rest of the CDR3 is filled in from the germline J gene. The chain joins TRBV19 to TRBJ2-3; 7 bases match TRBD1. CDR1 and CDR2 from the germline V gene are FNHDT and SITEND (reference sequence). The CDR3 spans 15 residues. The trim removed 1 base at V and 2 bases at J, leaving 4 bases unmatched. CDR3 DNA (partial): TGTGCCAGCAGTATAATCGGGACAGTTGCAGAA. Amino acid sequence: CASSIIGTVAE. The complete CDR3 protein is CASSIIGTVAETLYF. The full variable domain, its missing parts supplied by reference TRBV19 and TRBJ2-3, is GGIITQTPKFLIGQEGQKLTLKCQQNFNHDTMYWYRQDSGKGLRLIYYSITENDLQKGDLSEGYDASREKKSSFSLTVTSAQKNEMAVFLCASSIIGTVAETLYFGSGTRLTVL.

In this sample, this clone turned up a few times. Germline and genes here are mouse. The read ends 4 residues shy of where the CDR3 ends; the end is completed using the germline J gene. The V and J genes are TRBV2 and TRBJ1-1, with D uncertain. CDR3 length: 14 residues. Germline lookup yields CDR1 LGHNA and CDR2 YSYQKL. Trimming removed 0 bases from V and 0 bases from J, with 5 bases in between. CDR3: CASSQDPANTEVFF. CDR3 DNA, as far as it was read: TGTGCCAGCAGCCAAGACCCAGCAAACACA. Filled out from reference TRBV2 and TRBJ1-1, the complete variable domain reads DPKIIQKPKYLVAVTGSEKILICEQYLGHNAMYWYRQSAKKPLEFMFSYSYQKLMDNQTASSRFQPQSSKKNHLDLQITALKPDDSATYFCASSQDPANTEVFFGKGTRLTVV.

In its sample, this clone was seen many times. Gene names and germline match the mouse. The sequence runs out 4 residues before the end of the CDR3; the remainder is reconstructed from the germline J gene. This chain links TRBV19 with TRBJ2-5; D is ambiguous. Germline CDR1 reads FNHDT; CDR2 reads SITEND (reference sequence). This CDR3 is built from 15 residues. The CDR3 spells CASSIAQWRKDTQYF. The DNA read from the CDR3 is TGTGCCAGCAGTATAGCACAGTGGCGAAAAGAC. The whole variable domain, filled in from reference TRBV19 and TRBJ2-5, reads GGIITQTPKFLIGQEGQKLTLKCQQNFNHDTMYWYRQDSGKGLRLIYYSITENDLQKGDLSEGYDASREKKSSFSLTVTSAQKNEMAVFLCASSIAQWRKDTQYFGPGTRLLVL.

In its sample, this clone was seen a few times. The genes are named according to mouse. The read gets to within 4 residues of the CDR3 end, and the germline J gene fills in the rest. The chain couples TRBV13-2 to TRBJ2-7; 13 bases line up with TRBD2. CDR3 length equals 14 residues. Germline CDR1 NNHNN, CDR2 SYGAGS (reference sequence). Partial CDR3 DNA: TGTGCCAGCGGGGGGACTGGGGGGGTTTAT. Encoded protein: CASGGTGGVY. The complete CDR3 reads CASGGTGGVYEQYF.

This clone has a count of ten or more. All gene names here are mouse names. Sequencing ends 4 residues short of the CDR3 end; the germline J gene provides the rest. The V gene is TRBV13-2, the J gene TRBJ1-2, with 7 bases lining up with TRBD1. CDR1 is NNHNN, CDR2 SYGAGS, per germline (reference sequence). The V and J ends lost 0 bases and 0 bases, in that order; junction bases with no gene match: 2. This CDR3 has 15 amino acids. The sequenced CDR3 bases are TGTGCCAGCGGTGATGGGGGACAGACAAACTCC. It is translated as CASGDGGQTNS. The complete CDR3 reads CASGDGGQTNSDYTF.

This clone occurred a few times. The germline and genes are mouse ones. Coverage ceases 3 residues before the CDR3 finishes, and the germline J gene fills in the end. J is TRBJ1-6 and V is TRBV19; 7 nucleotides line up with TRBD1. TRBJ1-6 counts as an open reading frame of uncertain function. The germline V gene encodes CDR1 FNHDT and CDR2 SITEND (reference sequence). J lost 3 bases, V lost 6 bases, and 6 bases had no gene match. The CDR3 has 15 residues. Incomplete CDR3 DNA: TGTGCCAGCACCCCGGGACAGAACTATAATTCGCCC. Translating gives CASTPGQNYNSP. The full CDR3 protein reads CASTPGQNYNSPLYF.

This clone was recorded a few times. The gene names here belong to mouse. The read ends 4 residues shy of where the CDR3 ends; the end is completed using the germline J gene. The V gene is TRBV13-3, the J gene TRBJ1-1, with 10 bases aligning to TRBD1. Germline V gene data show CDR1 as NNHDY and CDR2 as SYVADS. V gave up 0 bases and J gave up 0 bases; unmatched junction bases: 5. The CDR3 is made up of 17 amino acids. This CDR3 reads CASSDGDRGIANTEVFF. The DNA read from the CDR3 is TGTGCCAGCAGTGATGGGGACAGGGGAATTGCAAACACA.

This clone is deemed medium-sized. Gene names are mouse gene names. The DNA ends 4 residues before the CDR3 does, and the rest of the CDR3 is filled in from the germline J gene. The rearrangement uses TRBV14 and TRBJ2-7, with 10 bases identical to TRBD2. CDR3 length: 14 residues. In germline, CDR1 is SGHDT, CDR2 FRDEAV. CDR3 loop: CASSPRDWGYEQYF. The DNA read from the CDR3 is TGTGCCAGCAGTCCCCGGGACTGGGGATAT.

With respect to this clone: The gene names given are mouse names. The CDR3: CASSRDRREDTQYF. Partial CDR3 DNA: TGTGCCAGCAGTCGGGACAGGAGGGAAGAC. The chain joins TRBV19 to TRBJ2-5; 8 nucleotides match TRBD1. Read coverage stops 4 residues before the CDR3 terminus; the germline J gene supplies the remainder. CDR3 length equals 14 residues. CDR1 and CDR2 (germline): FNHDT, SITEND (reference sequence).

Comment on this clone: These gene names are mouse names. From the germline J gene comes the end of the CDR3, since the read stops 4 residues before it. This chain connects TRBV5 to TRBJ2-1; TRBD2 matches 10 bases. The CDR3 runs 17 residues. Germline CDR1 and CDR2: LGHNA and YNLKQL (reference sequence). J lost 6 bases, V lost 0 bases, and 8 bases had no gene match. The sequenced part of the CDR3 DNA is TGTGCCAGCAGCCAAGATCCTCCTGGGGGGGCGGGTGCT. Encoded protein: CASSQDPPGGAGA. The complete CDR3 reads CASSQDPPGGAGAEQFF.

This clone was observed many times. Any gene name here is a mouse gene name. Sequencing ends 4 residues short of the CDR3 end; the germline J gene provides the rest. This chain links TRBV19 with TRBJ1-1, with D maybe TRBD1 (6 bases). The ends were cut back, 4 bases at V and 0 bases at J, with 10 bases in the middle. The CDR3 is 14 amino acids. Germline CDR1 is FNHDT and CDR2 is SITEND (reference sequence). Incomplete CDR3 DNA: TGTGCCAGCAGTTCGCAGGGGTCAAACACA. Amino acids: CASSSQGSNT. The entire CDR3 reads CASSSQGSNTEVFF.

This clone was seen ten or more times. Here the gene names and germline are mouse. Incomplete CDR3 DNA: TGTGCCTGGCCCGGGACATCAAACTCC. This codes for CAWPGTSNS. The complete CDR3 sequence is CAWPGTSNSDYTF. The rearrangement joins TRBV31 to TRBJ1-2; D is perhaps TRBD1 (6 bases). The missing CDR3 end, 4 residues past where the read stops, is filled in from the germline J gene. V lost 5 bases, J lost 0 bases, and 10 bases lay in between. The V gene's germline CDR1 is GKSSPN and CDR2 SITVG. The CDR3 covers 13 residues.